Listed below are T cell receptor beta chains from one sample, sequenced in a study of chemoradiotherapy in HPV16-positive cancers. Some clones are missing from TCRdb's copy, which holds only in-frame ones; the method was immunoSEQ multiplex PCR. The table includes tens of thousands of clones, approximately 91% detected once. Sequencing was performed on blood, taken from a patient who underwent chemoradiotherapy. These receptor sequences come from a human donor with HPV-associated anogenital cancer. The CDR3 runs from the conserved cysteine through the conserved F or W. A D gene is named only where the DNA matches it firmly. The listing skips clone size in some rows; elsewhere it reads once, few, many or a size class.

TRBD2	TRBV7-9	TRBJ2-3	-	CASSLSVASGPTDTQYF	TGTGCCAGCAGCTTATCGGTCGCTAGCGGTCCCACAGATACGCAGTATTTT
TRBD1	TRBV11-3	TRBJ2-1	-	CASSLDRGQGGYNEQFF	TGTGCCAGCAGCTTAGATCGAGGACAGGGGGGCTACAATGAGCAGTTCTTC
TRBD1	TRBV19	TRBJ1-2	-	CATLPGTGYGYTF	TGTGCCACCCTCCCCGGGACAGGGTACGGCTACACCTTC
TRBD1	TRBV27	TRBJ1-1	-	CASSRVWGQDRFNTEAFF	TGTGCCAGCAGTCGGGTATGGGGCCAGGACAGGTTTAACACTGAAGCTTTCTTT
TRBD1	TRBV6-1	TRBJ1-5	-	CASSVGQGAWQPQHF	TGTGCCAGCAGTGTAGGGCAGGGGGCATGGCAGCCCCAGCATTTT
TRBD1	TRBV28	TRBJ1-1	once	CASPPRGTANTEAFF	TGTGCCAGCCCCCCTCGGGGGACAGCGAACACTGAAGCTTTCTTT
-	TRBV30	TRBJ1-1	-	CAWSIHRAVEAFF	TGTGCCTGGAGCATACACAGGGCGGTCGAAGCTTTCTTT
-	TRBV5-4	TRBJ1-1	-	CASSLVEGTEAFF	TGTGCCAGCAGCTTGGTGGAGGGCACTGAAGCTTTCTTT
-	TRBV27	TRBJ2-1	-	CASSLGALKGNEQFF	TGTGCCAGCAGTTTAGGCGCCCTCAAGGGCAATGAGCAGTTCTTC
-	TRBV7-8	TRBJ2-2	-	CASSLALGRELFF	TGTGCCAGCAGCTTAGCGCTGGGGCGGGAGCTGTTTTTT
-	TRBV6-6	TRBJ2-5	-	CASSFYDGRETQYF	TGTGCCAGCAGTTTCTACGATGGGCGGGAGACCCAGTACTTC
TRBD1	TRBV18	TRBJ2-2	-	CASSQQGAKNTGELFF	TGTGCCAGCTCGCAACAGGGGGCGAAGAACACCGGGGAGCTGTTTTTT
-	TRBV5-4	TRBJ2-7	-	CASSLPGSDHEQYF	TGTGCCAGCAGCTTGCCTGGTAGCGACCACGAGCAGTACTTC
TRBD1	TRBV9	TRBJ2-1	-	CAGGRDRATHEQFF	TGTGCCGGGGGACGGGACAGAGCTACACATGAGCAGTTCTTC
-	TRBV6-5	TRBJ2-1	-	CASSYKSGSYNEQFF	TGTGCCAGCAGTTACAAGAGCGGTTCCTACAATGAGCAGTTCTTC
TRBD2	TRBV6-5	TRBJ2-1	-	CASSLGLAGDREQFF	TGTGCCAGCAGCCTCGGACTAGCGGGAGATCGGGAGCAGTTCTTC
-	TRBV29-1	TRBJ1-2	-	CSVSAGNLNYGYTF	TGCAGCGTTTCTGCAGGGAATCTTAACTATGGCTACACCTTC
-	TRBV6-1	TRBJ2-7	-	CASSEFHRTFSYEQYF	TGTGCCAGCAGTGAATTTCACAGGACCTTCTCCTACGAGCAGTACTTC
TRBD2	TRBV27	TRBJ2-3	-	CASSLRRESTDTQYF	TGTGCCAGCAGTTTAAGGCGGGAGAGCACAGATACGCAGTATTTT
TRBD1	TRBV18	TRBJ2-3	-	CASSPGQGVQDTQYF	TGTGCCAGCTCACCCGGACAGGGAGTGCAAGATACGCAGTATTTT
-	TRBV28	TRBJ1-2	-	CASSLGQTYGYTF	TGTGCCAGCAGTTTAGGGCAGACCTATGGCTACACCTTC
-	TRBV7-9	TRBJ1-1	-	CASSLGGSEKAFF	TGTGCCAGCAGCTTAGGGGGGTCGGAGAAAGCTTTCTTT
TRBD1	TRBV6-1	TRBJ1-5	once	CASSRGRVGNQPQHF	TGTGCCAGCTCAAGGGGGCGCGTGGGCAATCAGCCCCAGCATTTT
TRBD1	TRBV6-5	TRBJ1-2	-	CASSYDFDRAGNGYTF	TGTGCCAGCAGTTACGATTTCGACAGGGCCGGGAATGGCTACACCTTC
TRBD1	TRBV7-2	TRBJ2-3	-	CAISDRGRTDTQYF	TGTGCCATCTCGGACAGGGGACGAACAGATACGCAGTATTTT
-	TRBV4-2	TRBJ2-4	-	CASSQDPVAKNIQYF	TGTGCCAGCAGCCAAGACCCCGTAGCCAAAAACATTCAGTACTTC
-	TRBV4-1	TRBJ2-4	-	CASSQLRLAKNIQYF	TGCGCCAGCAGCCAACTCAGGCTAGCCAAAAACATTCAGTACTTC
-	TRBV10-3	TRBJ2-7	-	CAISEEGTPIYEQYF	TGTGCCATCAGTGAGGAGGGGACCCCGATCTACGAGCAGTACTTC
-	TRBV6-1	TRBJ2-1	-	CASTPGTSYNEQFF	TGTGCCAGCACTCCCGGGACCTCCTACAATGAGCAGTTCTTC
-	TRBV11-2	TRBJ2-7	-	CASSSLLAYEQYF	TGTGCCAGCAGCTCATTACTAGCTTACGAGCAGTACTTC
-	TRBV6-5	TRBJ1-1	few	CASSYKRGYSSEAFF	TGTGCCAGCAGTTATAAACGAGGTTATTCTTCTGAAGCTTTCTTT
TRBD1	TRBV6-5	TRBJ1-1	-	CASKSGGIGTEAFF	TGTGCCAGCAAGTCAGGGGGGATTGGCACTGAAGCTTTCTTT
-	TRBV7-6	TRBJ2-7	-	CASSLVAGNEQYF	TGTGCCAGCAGCTTAGTCGCAGGGAACGAGCAGTACTTC
TRBD1	TRBV28	TRBJ1-4	-	CASSSDRGRIEKLFF	TGTGCCAGCAGTTCAGACAGGGGGAGGATTGAAAAACTGTTTTTT
-	TRBV7-4	TRBJ2-7	few	CASSRESRGDYEQYF	TGTGCCAGCAGCCGAGAAAGTAGAGGGGACTACGAGCAGTACTTC